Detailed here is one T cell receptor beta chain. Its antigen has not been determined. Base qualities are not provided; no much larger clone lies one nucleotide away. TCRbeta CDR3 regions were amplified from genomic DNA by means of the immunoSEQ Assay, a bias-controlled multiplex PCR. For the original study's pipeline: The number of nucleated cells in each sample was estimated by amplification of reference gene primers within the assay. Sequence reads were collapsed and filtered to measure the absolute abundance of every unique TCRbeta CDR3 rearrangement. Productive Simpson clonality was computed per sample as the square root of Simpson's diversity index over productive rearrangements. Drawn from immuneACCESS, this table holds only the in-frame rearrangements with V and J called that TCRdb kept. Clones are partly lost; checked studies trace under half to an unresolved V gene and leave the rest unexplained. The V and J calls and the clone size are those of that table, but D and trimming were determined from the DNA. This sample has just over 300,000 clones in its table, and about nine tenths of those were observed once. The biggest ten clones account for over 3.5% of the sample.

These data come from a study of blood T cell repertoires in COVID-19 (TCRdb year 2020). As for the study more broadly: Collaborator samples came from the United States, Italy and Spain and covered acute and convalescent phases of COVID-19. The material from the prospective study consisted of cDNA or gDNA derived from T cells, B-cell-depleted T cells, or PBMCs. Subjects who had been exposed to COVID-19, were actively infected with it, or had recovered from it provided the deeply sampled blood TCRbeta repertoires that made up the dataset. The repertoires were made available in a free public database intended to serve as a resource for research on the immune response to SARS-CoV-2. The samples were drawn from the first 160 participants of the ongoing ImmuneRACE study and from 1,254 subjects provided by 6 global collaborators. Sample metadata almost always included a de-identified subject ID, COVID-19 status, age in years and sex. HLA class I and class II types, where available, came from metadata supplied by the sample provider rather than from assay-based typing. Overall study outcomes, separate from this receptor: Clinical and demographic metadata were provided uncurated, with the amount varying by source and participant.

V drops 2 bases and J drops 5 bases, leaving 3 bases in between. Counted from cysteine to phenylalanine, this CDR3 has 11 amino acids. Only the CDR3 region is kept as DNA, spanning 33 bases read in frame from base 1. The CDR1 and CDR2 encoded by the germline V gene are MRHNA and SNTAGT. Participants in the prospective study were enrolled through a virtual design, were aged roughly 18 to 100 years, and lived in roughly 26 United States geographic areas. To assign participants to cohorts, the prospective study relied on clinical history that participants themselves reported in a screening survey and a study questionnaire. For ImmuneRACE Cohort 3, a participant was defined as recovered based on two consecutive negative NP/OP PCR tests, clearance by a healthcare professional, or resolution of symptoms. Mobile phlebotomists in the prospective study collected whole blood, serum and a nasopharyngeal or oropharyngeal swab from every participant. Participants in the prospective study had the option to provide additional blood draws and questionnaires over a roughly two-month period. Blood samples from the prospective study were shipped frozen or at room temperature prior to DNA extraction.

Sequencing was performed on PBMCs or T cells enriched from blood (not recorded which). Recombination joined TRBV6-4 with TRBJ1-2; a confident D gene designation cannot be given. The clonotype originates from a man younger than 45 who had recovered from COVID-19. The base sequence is TGTGCCAGCAGTGACCCGTATGGCTACACCTTC. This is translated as CASSDPYGYTF.